This record looks at one TCR beta chain sequence and its context. Sequence at one end of the junction differs from germline and may be a read error. Original processing notes: Counts of nucleated cells, estimated from reference gene primer amplification, were obtained. Measured with immunoSEQ multiplex PCR; TCRdb has only the in-frame clones, and not every one. V and J calls and clone size are as listed in that table; D and trimming were resolved from the DNA. This table has a few hundred thousand clones, roughly 83% appearing once. CDR3 length equals 15 residues. Germline V gene lookup returns CDR1 MNHEY and CDR2 SMNVEV (reference sequence). This entry comes from a study of blood T cell repertoires in COVID-19. Background on the study: The analysed material was cDNA or gDNA that came from T cells, B-cell-depleted T cells, or PBMCs.

The source of this sequence is a woman aged 45-60 years with acute or convalescent COVID-19. The V gene is TRBV27, the J gene TRBJ2-2, with D possibly matching TRBD1 (5 bases). The sequenced sample consisted of peripheral blood. The CDR3 DNA is TGTGCCAGCAGTTTCTCTCCAGGGAACGCCGGGGAGCTGTTTTTT. Amino acid sequence: CASSFSPGNAGELFF.